This TCR beta chain was recovered during a study of blood T cells in healthy people across ages. A J-beta primer mix and a sample-barcoded 5' primer were used in a second PCR of roughly 6 to 12 cycles. TCRdb fed the 5' RACE reads into MiXCR, producing one record per CDR3 protein. The sample records 550,000 to 800,000 distinct CDR3 sequences, more than 20% being singletons. Only a few counts were recorded for this clonotype. The target antigen is unknown. Study findings and constraints: Getting older went along with TCR beta diversity per million T cells dropping roughly linearly.

The sequenced sample was blood. The sequence came from a man in his 70s in good health.

As DNA, the CDR3 is TGTGCCTGGAGTGTCGGGACCGGGTCGGATACGCAGTATTTT. It specifies CAWSVGTGSDTQYF. The V gene is TRBV30, the J gene TRBJ2-3; the D call may be TRBD1 or TRBD2 (5 bases each). The CDR3 loop spans 14 amino acids. Germline CDR1 reads GTSNPN; CDR2 reads SVGIG (reference sequence). Trimming took off 0 bases at V and 6 bases at J, with 13 bases between the two ends.